This TCR beta chain was recovered during a study of T cells in Graves' hyperthyroidism and ophthalmopathy. Study summary: Peripheral blood samples were taken at initial diagnosis, prior to any treatment.

Broader study findings: Within blood appeared most thyroid clonotypes that had expanded above 0.001. A median around 6.8 months before onset, the model predicted ophthalmopathy.

This clonotype was seen repeatedly, ten times or more. The antigen remains unidentified. TCR beta CDR3 region amplification was performed from RNA transcripts. The study used the HTBI primer set for a first-round RT-PCR of the TCR CDR3. TCRdb independently ran MiXCR on the multiplex PCR reads; one entry per CDR3 protein. The sample lists about 570,000 distinct CDR3 sequences, 13% to 15% seen once, with approximately 15% in the top ten. The diagnoses drew upon clinical symptoms, serum thyroxine and TRAb, thyroid ultrasound and orbital computed tomography. This TCR came from a woman between 40 and 50 years old with Graves' hyperthyroidism. Material: blood.

The CDR3 is CASSLLAGINEQFF. CDR3 nucleotide sequence: TGTGCCAGCAGCTTACTAGCGGGCATCAATGAGCAGTTCTTC. This rearrangement joins TRBV11-3 to TRBJ2-1; 8 bases match TRBD2. V shed 2 bases, J shed 6 bases, and the junction held 3 bases outside the gene matches. The CDR3 extends over 14 amino acids. Per the germline V gene, CDR1 is SGHNT and CDR2 is YENEEA.